The next 12 T cell receptor beta chains were all read from a single sample in a study of tumor and adjacent non-tumor tissue in lung cancer. Three rounds of nested PCR, following a modified ARM-PCR protocol, produced the TCRbeta library. TCRdb re-called the multiplex PCR reads through MiXCR, storing one row per CDR3 protein. The sample includes under 150,000 distinct CDR3 sequences, approximately 66% of them seen just once. No cell sorting was done before RNA was extracted from the tissue. Sequencing was done on a sample of lung tumor tissue. These receptors originate from a man aged 60 to 69 with small cell lung cancer.

This clonotype was seen a few times. The CDR3 loop is CANSPDLTSYEQYV. CDR3 bases: TGTGCCAACAGTCCCGACTTGACCTCCTACGAGCAGTACGTC. This sequence joins TRBV11-2 and TRBJ2-7; D is ambiguous. CDR3 size: 14 residues. V lost 10 bases and J lost 0, with 16 bases in between. Germline V lookup: CDR1 SGHAT, CDR2 FQNNGV.

Worth noting for this clonotype: Since a much larger clone is just one base distant, this may be a read error. V and J are TRBV12-3 or TRBV12-4 and TRBJ2-3; D ambiguous. This CDR3 has 11 amino acids. The CDR3 DNA reads as TGTGCCAGCAGTTTAGGAGATATGCAGTATTTT. It codes for CASSLGDMQYF.

This chain's CDR3 is CAEGRGCNEQFF. The DNA for the CDR3 is TGTGCCGAGGGGCGGGGCTGCAATGAGCAGTTCTTC. The V call is TRBV6-5, the J call TRBJ2-1, with a tentative D call TRBD2 (6 bases). The CDR3 totals 12 residues. The V end lost 11 bases, the J end lost 6 bases, and 14 bases lay between the germline ends. Per the germline V gene, CDR1 is MNHEY and CDR2 is SVGAGI.

Comments on this clonotype: A much larger clone is a single base away; this may be a read error. V usage is TRBV29-1 and J usage is TRBJ1-1; no clear D. Deletions cut 6 bases from V and 5 bases from J, with 19 bases between. CDR3 length: 14 amino acids. Looked up from germline, CDR1 is SQVTM and CDR2 is ANQGSEA. The CDR3 nucleotides read TGCAGCGTAGCCCGGTGTCCCGAGGATACTGAAGCTTTCTTT. It is translated as CSVARCPEDTEAFF.

In regard to this clonotype: Its ends do not fully match the called genes, so a read error is possible. The rearrangement uses TRBV11-2 and TRBJ2-3; weak D call: TRBD1 (5 bases). This CDR3 spans 14 amino acids. CDR1 is SGHAT and CDR2 is FQNNGV in the germline V gene. CDR3 nucleotide sequence: TGTGCCTGCAGCTTACCCGACAGCTACCATACGCAGTATTTT. Translated, it gives CACSLPDSYHTQYF.

A note on this clonotype: A much larger clone differs from this one at a single base, so this may be a read error. The chain uses TRBV5-1 and TRBJ2-5; D unresolved. With 4 bases removed from V and 7 bases from J, the gap between germline ends came to 8 bases. The CDR3 spans 11 residues. Germline loops: CDR1 SGHRS, CDR2 YFSETQ. Written as DNA, the CDR3 is TGCGCCAGCAGCCGCGAGTGGACCCAGTACTTC. Encoded protein: CASSREWTQYF.

With regard to this clonotype: Compared with germline, one end of the junction differs, possibly owing to a read error. The chain links TRBV4-2 to TRBJ1-1, with 7 positions matching TRBD1. Germline loops: CDR1 LGHNA, CDR2 YNFKEQ. The CDR3 is made up of 17 amino acids. CDR3 DNA: TGTGCCAGCAGCCAAGATGATAGGGGGCGAGTAGGGACTGAAACTTTCTTT. Protein sequence: CASSQDDRGRVGTETFF.

The chain employs TRBV6-1 and TRBJ1-4; 9 nucleotides match TRBD1. The V gene end was trimmed by 3 bases and the J gene end by 5 bases; junction bases not matched to a gene: 7. Germline V gene sequence: CDR1 MNHNS, CDR2 SASEGT. The CDR3 has 16 residues. CDR3 amino acids: CASSDWAGQGNEKLFF. CDR3 DNA sequence: TGTGCCAGCAGTGATTGGGCGGGACAGGGAAATGAAAAACTGTTTTTT.

About this clonotype: A much larger clone sits a single nucleotide away, making a read error possible. This chain links TRBV7-9 with TRBJ2-1; TRBD2 matches at 7 bases. The CDR3 covers 11 residues. Germline loops: CDR1 SEHNR, CDR2 FQNEAQ (reference sequence). J lost 10 bases, V lost 5 bases, and 2 bases had no gene match. CDR3 protein: CASSPGLEQFF. The CDR3 DNA follows: TGTGCCAGCAGCCCGGGACTAGAGCAGTTCTTC. The full variable domain, in which reference TRBV7-9 and TRBJ2-1 provide the parts outside the CDR3, is DTGVSQNPRHKITKRGQNVTFRCDPISEHNRLYWYRQTLGQGPEFLTYFQNEAQLEKSRLLSDRFSAERPKGSFSTLEIQRTEQGDSAMYLCASSPGLEQFFGPGTRLTVL.

There are many counts of this clonotype. V usage is TRBV20-1 and J usage is TRBJ1-1, with D possibly being TRBD1 (5 bases). This CDR3 spans 13 amino acids. Trimming shortened V by 6 bases and J by 5 bases, and 16 bases separated the two germline ends. Germline V gene lookup returns CDR1 DFQATT and CDR2 SNEGSKA (reference sequence). DNA of the CDR3: TGCAGTGCACAACAGGTCCCGGGGACTGAAGCTTTCTTT. Translating it yields CSAQQVPGTEAFF.

Notes on this clonotype: An end of the junction does not agree with germline; a read error may underlie this. The chain couples TRBV20-1 to TRBJ2-7; D ambiguous. The CDR3 has 14 residues. Germline CDR1 is DFQATT and CDR2 is SNEGSKA (reference sequence). The CDR3: CSARQCQSSYDQYF. The CDR3 region has the DNA TGCAGTGCTAGACAGTGTCAATCATCGTACGACCAGTACTTC.

As for this clonotype: This clone may be a read error of a much larger clone one base away. Since the CDR3 does not end with the conserved phenylalanine or tryptophan, this likely comes from a read error. The chain is built from TRBV4-1 and TRBJ2-1; D possibly uses TRBD1 or TRBD2 (5 bases each). Germline CDR1 MGHRA, CDR2 YSYEKL. CDR3 length: 15 amino acids. Trimming removed 4 bases from V and 2 bases from J, with 12 bases in between. The CDR3 loop is CASSLGAQTYNEQFL. In nucleotides, the CDR3 is TGCGCCAGCAGCCTCGGGGCCCAAACCTACAATGAGCAGTTCTTA.